The clone carrying this T cell receptor (beta chain) was detected a few times. Its antigen is currently unknown. The length of the CDR3 is 14 residues. Trimming cost V 2 bases and J 7 bases, with 13 bases left between them. In germline, CDR1 is SGHRS, CDR2 YFSETQ. The data belong to a study of blood T cells in healthy people across ages. The wider study: Using template switching, researchers captured about one barcoded beta molecule for each two T cells.

Sample-barcoded 5' priming and a J-beta primer mix drove a second PCR of 7 to 11 cycles. Each CDR3 protein is one row after TCRdb ran MiXCR on the 5' RACE reads. Counted here are 2 million or so distinct CDR3 sequences, around half occurring once; the ten biggest clones make up roughly 2%. Notes on the study in general: Diversity was estimated from one million T cells, and these estimates were considered underestimates.

The chain has TRBV5-1 and TRBJ2-1; the D is unclear. The TCR comes from a woman aged 35 to 49 in good health. The sample comprised blood. The CDR3 protein is CASSFGSLRNEQFF. The CDR3, as DNA: TGCGCCAGCAGCTTTGGGTCCCTTAGGAATGAGCAGTTCTTC. Combining the CDR3 with reference TRBV5-1 and TRBJ2-1 gives the whole variable domain KAGVTQTPRYLIKTRGQQVTLSCSPISGHRSVSWYQQTPGQGLQFLFEYFSETQRNKGNFPGRFSGRQFSNSRSEMNVSTLELGDSALYLCASSFGSLRNEQFFGPGTRLTVL.